This section outlines one T cell receptor (beta chain) sequence together with its context. Method: immunoSEQ multiplex PCR; TCRdb's copy keeps in-frame clones and lacks some. The sample shows about 57,000 clones, 91% of them seen only once. These data originate in a study of T cell changes during pregnancy in multiple sclerosis. V dropped 2 bases and J dropped 5; count of bases not matched to a gene: 6. The CDR3 loop spans 16 amino acids. The V gene's germline CDR1 is LGHNA and CDR2 YNFKEQ. The V gene is TRBV4-2, the J gene TRBJ2-5; 12 nucleotides agree with TRBD2. The TCR originated in a female donor in good health, enrolled as a control in a pregnancy study. The sample was peripheral blood, taken after pregnancy. CDR3: CASSQTLAGGPETQYF. In DNA, the CDR3 is TGTGCCAGCAGCCAAACTCTAGCGGGAGGGCCGGAGACCCAGTACTTC.